Sequencing of this TCR beta chain was carried out in a study of shared clonotypes between healthy human individuals. Measured with immunoSEQ multiplex PCR; TCRdb has only the in-frame clones, and not every one. Among a few hundred thousand clones listed, roughly 95% were seen once. The V segment lost 4 bases and the J segment 4 bases; nucleotides outside the gene matches: 10. The germline CDR1 and CDR2 sequences are MGHRA and YSYEKL. The CDR3 totals 17 residues. Positively selected for CCR7, the CD45RO-negative cells used as naive CD8 cells excluded terminally differentiated effector memory CD45RA+ cells.

Sample: naive CD8+ T cells sorted from blood. The TCR comes from a woman aged 25-40 years in good health. The chain couples TRBV4-1 to TRBJ1-2; 12 nucleotides align to TRBD1. The CDR3 bases are TGCGCCAGCAGCCCCGGGACAGGGGGCCTCTCTACCTATGGCTACACCTTC. Protein sequence: CASSPGTGGLSTYGYTF.